This TCR beta chain was profiled in a study of blood T cell repertoires in COVID-19. Study information: Sites in the United States, Italy and Spain provided acute and convalescent COVID-19 samples. PBMCs, B-cell-depleted T cells, or T cells provided the cDNA or gDNA that made up the material.

This CDR3 has 15 amino acids. Per germline, CDR1 SGHVS and CDR2 FNYEAQ. The V gene lost 1 base and the J gene lost 10 bases, with 17 bases spanning the gap. In the authors' workflow: For nucleated cells, counts were estimated from reference gene primer amplification. Sequencing was performed with immunoSEQ multiplex PCR; in TCRdb, only in-frame clones are kept and a portion is missing. D and trimming were read from the DNA, whereas the V and J calls and clone size are those reported in that table. The sample consists of a few hundred thousand clones, roughly 87% of them appearing once. The sequenced sample consisted of peripheral blood. The sequence came from a woman in her thirties or forties who had recovered from COVID-19. The chain employs TRBV7-6 and TRBJ2-1, with D unclear. For the CDR3, the DNA is TGTGCCAGCAGCTTAGGAGGAAAGCCGGTGCCCGAGCAGTTCTTC. Translation gives CASSLGGKPVPEQFF. The whole variable domain, remainder taken from reference TRBV7-6 and TRBJ2-1, is GAGVSQSPRYKVTKRGQDVALRCDPISGHVSLYWYRQALGQGPEFLTYFNYEAQQDKSGLPNDRFSAERPEGSISTLTIQRTEQRDSAMYRCASSLGGKPVPEQFFGPGTRLTVL.